The subject of this entry is one T cell receptor (beta chain). Antigen specificity is unknown. Blood was drawn once from each donor into heparinised tubes. The draws averaged roughly 120 mL. This record belongs to a study of beta chain features in type 1 diabetes. Overall study: All samples yielded some 110 million examined sorted cells.

The entirety of the isolated RNA underwent reverse transcription, so expressed TCRB transcripts were sequenced. Only in-frame clones appear in the TCRdb table, and some are missing; sequencing was by immunoSEQ multiplex PCR. This sample has roughly 160,000 clones, with approximately 8% found just once. General study findings and limits: Moderately but significantly shorter TCRB CDR3s were found in Type 1 diabetes patients in all four CD4+ subsets.

Specimen: central memory CD4+ T cells from blood. The source is a young man with type 1 diabetes.

CDR3 coding DNA: TGTGCCAGCAGTTACAATAATGGAGGGACCTACGAGCAGTACTTC. Protein: CASSYNNGGTYEQYF. V usage is TRBV6-5 and J usage is TRBJ2-7, with TRBD2 as a possible D gene (6 bases). Germline V gene sequence: CDR1 MNHEY, CDR2 SVGAGI. Trimming pared 2 bases from V and 2 bases from J, leaving 13 bases between. The CDR3 extends over 15 amino acids.